There are a few counts of the clone carrying this T cell receptor beta chain. Its specificity is not known. The germline gene is not matched at one end of the junction; a read error may be the cause. Quantitative barcoded 5'-RACE was used to prepare TCR beta libraries. MiXCR, applied by TCRdb to the 5' RACE reads, yields one record per CDR3 protein. This table holds 190,000 or so distinct CDR3 sequences, 13% found once. This sample was taken from a study of CD8 T cells in ankylosing spondylitis. General observations from the study: Disease-associated clonotypes exhibited CD8+ identity and were relatively infrequent in peripheral blood. Among TCR beta sequences, a motif of under ten highly homologous variants appeared characteristic of ankylosing spondylitis blood.

This receptor was obtained from a male donor with ankylosing spondylitis or in good health (not recorded which). Material: blood, either unsorted or a sorted T cell fraction (not recorded which).

As DNA, the CDR3 is TGTGCCAGCAGCCTAGCGGGAGGACGGGAGGAGCAGTTCTTC. Its protein is CASSLAGGREEQFF. The chain links TRBV7-9 to TRBJ2-1; 11 nucleotides match TRBD2. Germline assignment: CDR1 SEHNR and CDR2 FQNEAQ (reference sequence). The CDR3 spans 14 residues.